This T cell receptor beta chain was sequenced for a study of blood T cell repertoires in COVID-19. Across the whole study: Italy, Spain and the United States were the sources of the convalescent and acute COVID-19 samples. The analysed material was cDNA or gDNA that came from T cells, B-cell-depleted T cells, or PBMCs.

Authors' analysis steps: Amplification of reference gene primers provided the estimated nucleated cell counts. Data came from immunoSEQ multiplex PCR; TCRdb stores just in-frame clones and leaves some out. V and J calls and clone size follow that table, whereas D and trimming were derived from the DNA. The table records under 20,000 clones, roughly 93% of them present only once. Trimming took off 3 bases at V and 4 bases at J, with 12 bases between the two ends. The CDR3 runs 13 residues. The germline gives CDR1 DFQATT, CDR2 SNEGSKA (reference sequence). The clonotype was recovered from a human donor in a cohort sampled during active COVID-19. The rearrangement links TRBV20-1 to TRBJ1-2; unclear D gene. The sample was peripheral blood. As DNA, the CDR3 is TGCAGTGCTAGTTCCGGTTACGGCTATGGCTACACCTTC. Amino acid sequence: CSASSGYGYGYTF.